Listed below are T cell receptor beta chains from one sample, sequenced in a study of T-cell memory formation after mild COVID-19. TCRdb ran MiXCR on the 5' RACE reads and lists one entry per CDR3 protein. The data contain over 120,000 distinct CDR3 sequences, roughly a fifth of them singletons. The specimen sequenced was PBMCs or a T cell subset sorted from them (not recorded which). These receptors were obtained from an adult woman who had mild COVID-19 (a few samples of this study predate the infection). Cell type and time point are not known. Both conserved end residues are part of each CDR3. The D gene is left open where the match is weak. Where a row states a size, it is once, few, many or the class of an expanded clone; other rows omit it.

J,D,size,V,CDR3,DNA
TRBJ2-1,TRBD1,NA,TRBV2,CASSDGRGRINEQFF,TGTGCCAGCAGTGACGGCAGGGGGCGGATCAATGAGCAGTTCTTC
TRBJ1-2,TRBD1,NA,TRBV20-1,CSARGPGQVTYGYTF,TGCAGTGCTAGAGGACCGGGACAGGTTACATATGGCTACACCTTC
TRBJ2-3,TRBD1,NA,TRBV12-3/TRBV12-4,CASTGQGTDTQYF,TGTGCCAGCACCGGACAGGGCACAGATACGCAGTATTTT
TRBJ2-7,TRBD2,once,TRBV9,CASSSPRRTSGIVEQYF,TGTGCCAGCAGCTCCCCCCGTCGGACTAGCGGGATAGTGGAGCAGTACTTC
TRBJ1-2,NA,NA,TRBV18,CASSPGNGYTF,TGTGCCAGCTCACCCGGGAACGGCTACACCTTC
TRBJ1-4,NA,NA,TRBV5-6,CASSRRQTGNEKLFF,TGTGCCAGCAGCCGCAGACAGACTGGGAATGAAAAACTGTTTTTT
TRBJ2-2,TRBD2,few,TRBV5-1,CASSTGAGGTTGELFF,TGCGCCAGCAGCACTGGAGCGGGGGGCACCACCGGGGAGCTGTTTTTT
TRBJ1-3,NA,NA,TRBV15,CATSRVSGNTIYF,TGTGCCACCAGCAGAGTCTCTGGAAACACCATATATTTT
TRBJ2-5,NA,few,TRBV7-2,CASSAGQGETQYF,TGTGCCAGCAGCGCCGGACAAGGGGAGACCCAGTACTTC
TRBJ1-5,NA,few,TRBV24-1,CATSVRDQPQHF,TGTGCCACCAGTGTTCGGGATCAGCCCCAGCATTTT
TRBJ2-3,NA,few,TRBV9,CASSVEWTGGTDTQYF,TGTGCCAGCAGCGTAGAATGGACGGGGGGCACAGATACGCAGTATTTT
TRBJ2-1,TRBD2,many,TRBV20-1,CSARDGTSGTNEQFF,TGCAGTGCTAGAGATGGGACTAGCGGGACCAATGAGCAGTTCTTC
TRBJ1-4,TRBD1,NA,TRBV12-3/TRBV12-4,CASLKGDRGGSEKLFF,TGTGCCAGCCTCAAGGGGGACAGGGGTGGAAGTGAAAAACTGTTTTTT
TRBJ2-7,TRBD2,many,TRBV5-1,CASSLEAGSYEQYF,TGCGCCAGCAGCTTGGAAGCGGGGAGTTACGAGCAGTACTTC
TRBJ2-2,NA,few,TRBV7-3,CASSLTVQAANTGELFF,TGTGCCAGCAGCTTAACGGTTCAGGCCGCGAACACCGGGGAGCTGTTTTTT
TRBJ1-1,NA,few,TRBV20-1,CSALGGPNTEAFF,TGCAGTGCCCTAGGAGGTCCCAACACTGAAGCTTTCTTT
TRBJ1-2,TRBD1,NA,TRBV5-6,CASSPPGQGILGYTF,TGTGCCAGCAGCCCTCCGGGACAGGGGATACTGGGCTACACCTTC
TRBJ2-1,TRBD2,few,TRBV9,CASSAGTSGGAPFDYNEQFF,TGTGCCAGCAGCGCTGGGACTAGCGGGGGAGCTCCTTTCGACTACAATGAGCAGTTCTTC
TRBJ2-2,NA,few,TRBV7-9,CAGRGRVNTGELFF,TGTGCCGGCAGGGGTAGAGTTAACACCGGGGAGCTGTTTTTT
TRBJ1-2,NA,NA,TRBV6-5,CASSYEGVYGYTF,TGTGCCAGCAGTTACGAGGGTGTCTATGGCTACACCTTC
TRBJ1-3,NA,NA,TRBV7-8,CASSLRDTLSGNTIYF,TGTGCCAGCAGCTTAAGGGACACTCTCTCTGGAAACACCATATATTTT
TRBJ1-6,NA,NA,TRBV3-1,CASSSGGGNYSPLHF,TGTGCCAGCAGCTCGGGCGGAGGGAATTATTCACCCCTCCACTTT
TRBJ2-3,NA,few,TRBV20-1,CSAARSAGNTDTQYF,TGCAGTGCTGCCCGATCGGCGGGGAACACAGATACGCAGTATTTT
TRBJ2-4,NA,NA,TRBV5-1,CASSLVEGRNIQYF,TGCGCCAGCAGCTTGGTTGAGGGGAGAAACATTCAGTACTTC
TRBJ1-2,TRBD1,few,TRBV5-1,CASSEGAADGYTF,TGCGCCAGCAGCGAGGGGGCAGCGGATGGCTACACCTTC
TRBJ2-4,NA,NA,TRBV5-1,CASSLAVQGLAKNIQYF,TGCGCCAGCAGCTTGGCCGTTCAGGGGCTAGCCAAAAACATTCAGTACTTC
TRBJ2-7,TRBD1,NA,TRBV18,CASSPGTGNDEQYF,TGTGCCAGCTCACCGGGGACAGGGAACGACGAGCAGTACTTC
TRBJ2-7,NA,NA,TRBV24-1,CATSPSPSSYEQYF,TGTGCCACCAGTCCCTCCCCTAGCAGCTACGAGCAGTACTTC
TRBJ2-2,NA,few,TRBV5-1,CASSLSGGGFSGELFF,TGCGCCAGCAGCCTATCTGGAGGGGGTTTCTCCGGGGAGCTGTTTTTT
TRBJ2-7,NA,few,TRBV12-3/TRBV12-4,CASSWDGTSYEQYF,TGTGCCAGCAGTTGGGACGGGACTTCCTACGAGCAGTACTTC
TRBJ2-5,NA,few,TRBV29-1,CSVAPHQETQYF,TGCAGCGTTGCCCCCCATCAAGAGACCCAGTACTTC
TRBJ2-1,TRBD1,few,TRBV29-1,CSVEDRGTGADNEQFF,TGCAGCGTTGAAGATCGCGGGACAGGGGCCGACAATGAGCAGTTCTTC
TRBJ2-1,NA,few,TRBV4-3,CASSQANSVAEQFF,TGCGCCAGCAGCCAAGCGAACTCAGTGGCCGAGCAGTTCTTC
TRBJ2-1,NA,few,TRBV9,CASSVGAGASPSYNEQFF,TGTGCCAGCAGCGTAGGCGCGGGCGCCTCGCCGTCCTACAATGAGCAGTTCTTC
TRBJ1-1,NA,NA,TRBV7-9,CASVGGPLNTEAFF,TGTGCCAGTGTGGGGGGTCCTCTGAACACTGAAGCTTTCTTT
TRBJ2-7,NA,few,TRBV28,CASSLLYYEQYF,TGTGCCAGCAGTTTACTCTATTACGAGCAGTACTTC
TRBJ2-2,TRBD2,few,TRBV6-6,CASRRGLAGDVISGELFF,TGTGCCAGCAGGCGCGGACTAGCGGGAGATGTAATCTCCGGGGAGCTGTTTTTT
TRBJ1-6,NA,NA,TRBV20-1,CSARAGQSLNSPLHF,TGCAGTGCCCGAGCCGGACAGTCACTGAATTCACCCCTCCACTTT
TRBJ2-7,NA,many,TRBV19,CASSIGLTGEQYF,TGTGCCAGTAGTATAGGCCTAACGGGAGAGCAGTACTTC
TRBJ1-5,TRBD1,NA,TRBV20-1,CSARDWQGVNQPQHF,TGCAGTGCTAGAGACTGGCAGGGGGTCAATCAGCCCCAGCATTTT
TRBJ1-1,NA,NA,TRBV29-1,CSVGGLTEAFF,TGCAGCGTGGGGGGTCTCACTGAAGCTTTCTTT